This TCR beta chain was sequenced for a study of response to subunit inactivated influenza vaccine. TCRdb processed the RT-PCR reads anew with MiXCR; each CDR3 protein has one entry. The sample gives 150,000 to 200,000 distinct CDR3 sequences, approximately 11% of which show up once; around 11% is in the top ten. The CDR3 is 16 residues long. CDR1 MNHEY and CDR2 SVGAGI come from the germline V gene. V lost 6 bases to trimming and J lost 6 bases, with 22 bases between them. This clonotype was counted at least ten times. V is TRBV6-5 and J is TRBJ2-3; tentative D call: TRBD2 (6 bases). Source: non-naive T cells sorted from PBMCs, taken about 6 weeks after vaccination. The receptor was isolated from a man aged 45-65 years who received an inactivated influenza vaccine. The CDR3 protein is CASSHSGLAGSDTQYF. As DNA, the CDR3 is TGTGCCAGCAGCCACTCGGGACTTGCGGGATCGGATACGCAGTATTTT.